Below, one T cell receptor beta chain is given with its context. What it binds is unknown. Libraries were prepared by immunoSEQ multiplex PCR; TCRdb keeps only in-frame clonotypes and omits some of them. This table holds around 150,000 clones, over 75% found once. The data belong to a study of T cell responses to AZD1222 COVID-19 vaccine. Losses at the gene ends were 0 bases for V and 1 base for J; bases not matched to a gene: 3. Germline CDR1 reads SGHRS; CDR2 reads YFSETQ. The CDR3 sequence is 16 residues long. Study-wide results and limits: Spike-specific TCR breadth and depth rose after two AZD1222 doses. Clonal diversity may have been underestimated in mostly white British donors. Of spike-specific TCRs, nearly half reportedly target regions left unmutated in variants.

This TCR was sampled from an adult who received the AZD1222 COVID-19 vaccine. The sequencing used peripheral blood, collected 28 days after the second AZD1222 dose. The V call is TRBV5-1, the J call TRBJ2-1, with 8 positions matching TRBD2. The CDR3 DNA follows: TGCGCCAGCAGCTTGGCGGGAGGGCCTTCCTACAATGAGCAGTTCTTC. As protein: CASSLAGGPSYNEQFF.